These T cell receptor beta chains were read from a single sample in a study of cytomegalovirus exposure and HLA in healthy donors. Generated by immunoSEQ multiplex PCR, the TCRdb table keeps only in-frame clones and is missing some. This table holds some 150,000 clones, around 76% found once. Sequencing was carried out using PBMCs. These receptors originate from a woman aged 25 to 39 in good health and CMV-seropositive. CDR3s include the opening cysteine and the closing phenylalanine or tryptophan. The D gene is left open where the match is weak. Some rows have no size entry. The others give once, few or many, or a class for an expanded clone.

>.|TRBD2|TRBV15|TRBJ2-5
TGTGCCACCAGCAGGGAAGATAGCGGGAGTGGAGAGACCCAGTACTTC
CATSREDSGSGETQYF
>.|TRBD2|TRBV27|TRBJ2-7
TGTGCCAGCAGTTTAACTAGGGCGGGGGGGAAATACGAGCAGTACTTC
CASSLTRAGGKYEQYF
>.|.|TRBV27|TRBJ2-1
TGTGCCAGCAGGGGAGACAGGAGCTCCTACAATGAGCAGTTCTTC
CASRGDRSSYNEQFF
>.|TRBD1|TRBV18|TRBJ1-5
TGTGCCAGCTCACCACGTCCCGGGACAGGGGGCGAAGGTCAGCCCCAGCATTTT
CASSPRPGTGGEGQPQHF
>few|.|TRBV12-5|TRBJ1-2
TGTGCTAGTGGCGAGGGCAGAACTCTTAACTATGGCTACACCTTC
CASGEGRTLNYGYTF
>.|TRBD1|TRBV6-5|TRBJ1-2
TGTGCCAGCAGTTACCGACAGGGGACCTATGGCTACACCTTC
CASSYRQGTYGYTF
>.|TRBD1|TRBV5-1|TRBJ1-4
TGCGCCAGCAGCCTGACAGGGAAAGGCGAAAAACTGTTTTTT
CASSLTGKGEKLFF
>once|.|TRBV18|TRBJ1-4
TGTGCCAGCTCACCAAGTCAGGGACTTAATGAAAAACTGTTTTTT
CASSPSQGLNEKLFF
>.|.|TRBV5-4|TRBJ2-2
TGTGCCAGCAGTTCAGGGGTATTCGACACCGGGGAGCTGTTTTTT
CASSSGVFDTGELFF
>few|.|TRBV30|TRBJ2-5
TGTGCCTGGAGCAGGATTGTGGGAGGGACCCAGTACTTC
CAWSRIVGGTQYF
>.|TRBD1|TRBV4-1|TRBJ2-7
TGCGCCAGCAGCCAAGGGTCCGGGACAGCTACCTACGAGCAGTACTTC
CASSQGSGTATYEQYF
>.|TRBD1|TRBV5-4|TRBJ2-3
TGTGCCAGCAGCTTAAGGGGGCCACGTCGCACAGATACGCAGTATTTT
CASSLRGPRRTDTQYF
>once|.|TRBV5-4|TRBJ2-5
TGTGCCAGCAGCTTCCACAATCAAGAGACCCAGTACTTC
CASSFHNQETQYF
>.|.|TRBV29-1|TRBJ1-4
TGCAGCGTTTTAGGTGGCGGGACTAATGAAAAACTGTTTTTT
CSVLGGGTNEKLFF
>.|TRBD1|TRBV2|TRBJ1-5
TGTGCCAGCAGTGTCCGACAGGGTAATCAGCCCCAGCATTTT
CASSVRQGNQPQHF
>.|TRBD2|TRBV9|TRBJ2-5
TGTGCCAGCAGCGCGAGCCGGGACTACCCGCATAGGACCCAGTACTTC
CASSASRDYPHRTQYF
>.|TRBD1|TRBV6-1|TRBJ1-2
TGTGCCAGCAGTGTGATGGGCAGGGGGCGCGGGGGCTACACCTTC
CASSVMGRGRGGYTF
>.|.|TRBV21-1|TRBJ1-5
TGTGCCAGCACCCTATACAGGGGCGGGTTGGATCAGCCCCAGCATTTT
CASTLYRGGLDQPQHF
>.|.|TRBV5-1|TRBJ2-2
TGCGCCAGCAGCATAACCAGGAACACCGGGGAGCTGTTTTTT
CASSITRNTGELFF
>few|.|TRBV5-1|TRBJ2-3
TGCGCCAGCAGCCCCCAGGGAGATACGCAGTATTTT
CASSPQGDTQYF
>few|.|TRBV5-6|TRBJ1-6
TGTGCCAGCAGCTTGTCATTCAGCTCCTATAATTCACCCCTCCACTTT
CASSLSFSSYNSPLHF
>.|.|TRBV6-1|TRBJ2-1
TGTGCCAGCAGTGCCCAGGATAGCTCCTACAATGAGCAGTTCTTC
CASSAQDSSYNEQFF
>.|TRBD2|TRBV6-1|TRBJ2-2
TGTGCCAGCAGTGGACTAGCGGGAGACAACACCGGGGAGCTGTTTTTT
CASSGLAGDNTGELFF
>.|TRBD2|TRBV7-9|TRBJ2-5
TGTGCCAGCAGCTTATTCCGCGGGGGGGCTCAAGAGACCCAGTACTTC
CASSLFRGGAQETQYF
>.|.|TRBV10-1|TRBJ1-1
TGCGCCAGCAGTGAGGGGGCGAATGAAGCTTTCTTT
CASSEGANEAFF
>.|.|TRBV10-3|TRBJ1-6
TGTGCCATCGGGCCGGGGAGGGATAATTCACCCCTCCACTTT
CAIGPGRDNSPLHF
>.|.|TRBV6-5|TRBJ1-2
TGTGCCAGCAGTTACTCGATAGGGGTGTCCTATGGCTACACCTTC
CASSYSIGVSYGYTF
>.|TRBD2|TRBV6-5|TRBJ2-3
TGTGCCAGCAGTTCTCGGACTAGCGGGAGAGCAGATACGCAGTATTTT
CASSSRTSGRADTQYF
>.|.|TRBV18|TRBJ2-7
TGTGCCAGCTCCCCCGCTGAGCGGGCCTTCTACGAGCAGTACTTC
CASSPAERAFYEQYF
>once|.|TRBV6-5|TRBJ2-1
TGTGCCAGCAGTTTACAGAGCTCCTACAATGAGCAGTTCTTC
CASSLQSSYNEQFF
>.|.|TRBV11-2|TRBJ1-6
TGTGCCAGCAGCTTAGGTACAGATAATTCACCCCTCCACTTT
CASSLGTDNSPLHF
>.|.|TRBV5-1|TRBJ2-5
TGCGCCACCTCAGGGGTAGGGGAAGAGACCCAGTACTTC
CATSGVGEETQYF
>.|TRBD1|TRBV6-5|TRBJ1-2
TGTGCCAGCAGTTACGACAGGGTTTTTGGCTACACCTTC
CASSYDRVFGYTF
>.|.|TRBV27|TRBJ2-7
TGTGCCAGCAGTCTTATCGGGGGAAACCTACCCTACGAGCAGTACTTC
CASSLIGGNLPYEQYF
>.|.|TRBV25-1|TRBJ2-3
TGTGCCAGCAGTCTAACTAATACAGATACGCAGTATTTT
CASSLTNTDTQYF
>.|TRBD2|TRBV5-5|TRBJ2-3
TGTGCCAGCAGCCCGGGACTAGCGGGGGGGGTCACAGATACGCAGTATTTT
CASSPGLAGGVTDTQYF
>.|.|TRBV30|TRBJ1-3
TGTGCCTGGAGGCGCAGGACAGCCGGAAACACCATATATTTT
CAWRRRTAGNTIYF
>.|TRBD1|TRBV5-4|TRBJ2-7
TGTGCCAGCAGCTTGTTGGGTACAGGGGTCTCCTACGAGCAGTACTTC
CASSLLGTGVSYEQYF
>.|.|TRBV6-6|TRBJ2-7
TGTGCCAGCAGCCGCCGACAGTGGAACTCCTACGAGCAGTACTTC
CASSRRQWNSYEQYF
>.|.|TRBV5-8|TRBJ1-2
TGTGCCAGCAGCTTTAGAGGTTCCTATGGCTACACCTTC
CASSFRGSYGYTF
>.|.|TRBV29-1|TRBJ1-3
TGCAGTGCAGCCGGGTCCTCTGGAAACACCATATATTTT
CSAAGSSGNTIYF
>once|TRBD2|TRBV7-9|TRBJ2-7
TGTGCTACCCAGCGGGAGGGCTACGAGCAGTACTTC
CATQREGYEQYF
>.|TRBD1|TRBV9|TRBJ2-7
TGTGCCAGCAGCGTAGACTCGAGGGGGCAGGTCGAGCAGTACTTC
CASSVDSRGQVEQYF
>.|TRBD1|TRBV18|TRBJ1-2
TGTGCCAGCTCACTTGGACAGGGGCCTAACTATGGCTACACCTTC
CASSLGQGPNYGYTF
>.|TRBD2|TRBV19|TRBJ2-1
TGTGCCAGTAGGGAGCGGGGGGCTTACAATGAGCAGTTCTTC
CASRERGAYNEQFF
>once|.|TRBV14|TRBJ1-1
TGTGCCAGCAGCCAACCACCCGGGGGGAACACTGAAGCTTTCTTT
CASSQPPGGNTEAFF
>few|TRBD2|TRBV6-1|TRBJ2-7
TGTGCCAGCAGTGAAAGGCTAGCGGGTTCTACGTTTGTCTACGAGCAGTACTTC
CASSERLAGSTFVYEQYF
>.|.|TRBV4-3|TRBJ1-1
TGCGCCAGCAGCCAAACCCCGGCCGGGATCGCTGAAGCTTTCTTT
CASSQTPAGIAEAFF
>few|.|TRBV15|TRBJ1-4
TGTGCCACCAGCAGAGGGACGGACAGTGAAAAACTGTTTTTT
CATSRGTDSEKLFF
>.|.|TRBV7-8|TRBJ2-2
TGTGCCAGCAGCTTAGTGGGGGGGAACACCGGGGAGCTGTTTTTT
CASSLVGGNTGELFF
>few|.|TRBV7-9|TRBJ2-1
TGTGCCAGCAGCTTAAGCGCCGGCTACAATGAGCAGTTCTTC
CASSLSAGYNEQFF
>.|.|TRBV10-3|TRBJ2-3
.
CAISGFGQGSTDTQYF
>.|.|TRBV19|TRBJ2-1
TGTGCCAGTACCCCTCGACTAGTCCCCAATGAGCAGTTCTTC
CASTPRLVPNEQFF
>.|.|TRBV6-6|TRBJ1-2
TGTGCCACCAACCCCGCCGCAGCTAACTATGGCTACACCTTC
CATNPAAANYGYTF
>.|TRBD1|TRBV2|TRBJ1-2
TGTGCCAGCAGCGCAGGGGGCACCTATGGCTACACCTTC
CASSAGGTYGYTF
>.|TRBD1|TRBV6-6|TRBJ1-2
TGTGCCAGCAGGGGACAGGGGGCCGGATTTCTCTATGGCTACACCTTC
CASRGQGAGFLYGYTF
>few|.|TRBV2|TRBJ1-5
TGTGCCAGCAGTTTAGACACAGGGATAAGCAATCAGCCCCAGCATTTT
CASSLDTGISNQPQHF
>.|.|TRBV27|TRBJ1-2
TGTGCCAGCAGTTTTGGGAGGGGTCATGGCTACACCTTC
CASSFGRGHGYTF
>.|.|TRBV6-5|TRBJ2-7
TGTGCCAGCAGTTACACCTGGCAGTACGAGCAGTACTTC
CASSYTWQYEQYF